These 24 T cell receptor beta chains came from one sample sequenced in a study of control samples from healthy donors and cancer patients (dated by TCRdb to the early 2020s). The library was generated by the immunoSEQ multiplex PCR assay. Sourced from immuneACCESS, this table was stored by TCRdb with only in-frame sequences that have V and J called. A share of the clones is absent; for the studies checked, an unresolved V gene accounts for under half, and the remainder has no known explanation. Within this sample are roughly 130,000 clones, with approximately 94% of them counted one time only. 3.6% of the sample rests with the top ten. The sequenced material came from blood. Receptor source: a man younger than 40 in good health.

The V and J genes are TRBV19 and TRBJ1-2, with D possibly being TRBD1 (6 bases). Germline loops: CDR1 LNHDA, CDR2 SQIVND (reference sequence). Trimming stripped 5 bases from V and 9 bases from J, with 13 bases between. The CDR3 loop spans 12 amino acids. The CDR3 sequence: CASSVSRGSYTF. The CDR3 nucleotides are TGTGCCAGTAGTGTCTCCAGGGGAAGCTACACCTTC.

This chain uses TRBV9 with TRBJ1-2; TRBD1 agrees at 8 bases. V shed 0 bases, J shed 3 bases, and the junction held 4 bases outside the gene matches. Germline V CDR1 and CDR2: SGDLS, YYNGEE. The CDR3 has 15 amino acids. CDR3 nucleotides: TGTGCCAGCAGCGTAGCGGCAGGGGGCTACTATGGCTACACCTTC. This gives the protein CASSVAAGGYYGYTF.

The CDR3 loop is CASSILKPGGDTQYF. The CDR3 coding sequence is TGTGCCAGTAGTATATTAAAACCCGGGGGAGATACGCAGTATTTT. V and J are TRBV19 and TRBJ2-3, with D perhaps TRBD2 (6 bases). The CDR3 consists of 15 residues. Trimming took 2 bases from V and 5 from J, leaving 14 bases between them. Germline assignment: CDR1 LNHDA and CDR2 SQIVND (reference sequence).

CDR3 in DNA: TGTGCCAGCTCACCGACACGGGGGTGGAACGAGCAGTACTTC. It yields the protein CASSPTRGWNEQYF. The rearrangement uses TRBV18 and TRBJ2-7; weak D call: TRBD2 (6 bases). Germline lookup yields CDR1 KGHSH and CDR2 LQKENI. V shed 3 bases and J shed 5 bases, with 14 bases lying between them. CDR3 size: 14 residues.

CDR3: CASSFGATGRGYGYTF. The CDR3 coding sequence is TGTGCCAGCAGCTTCGGTGCGACAGGGCGAGGTTATGGCTACACCTTC. The rearrangement links TRBV7-9 to TRBJ1-2; 7 positions agree with TRBD1. The length of the CDR3 is 16 residues. V lost 3 bases and J lost 5; bases outside the gene matches: 12. The V gene's germline CDR1 is SEHNR and CDR2 FQNEAQ (reference sequence).

The rearrangement uses TRBV7-3 and TRBJ1-5; 8 positions match TRBD1. This CDR3 spans 16 amino acids. The V gene's germline CDR1 is SGHTA and CDR2 FQGTGA. Trimming removed 4 bases from V and 9 bases from J; junction bases left unmatched: 14. The CDR3 bases are TGTGCCAGCAGCTATGGACAGGGAGGTCTAGAACGGCCCCAGCATTTT. It encodes CASSYGQGGLERPQHF.

The V gene is TRBV5-1, the J gene TRBJ2-1, with 11 bases that match TRBD1. J was trimmed by 6 bases and V by 4 bases; bases with no gene match: 6. This CDR3 comprises 15 residues. Germline V gene lookup returns CDR1 SGHRS and CDR2 YFSETQ. In DNA, the CDR3 is TGCGCCAGCAGCCCGGGACAGGGGGACGGCAATGAGCAGTTCTTC. Its translation is CASSPGQGDGNEQFF.

The J gene is TRBJ1-1, the V gene TRBV30, with 10 nucleotides matching TRBD1. The CDR3 spans 14 residues. Germline loops: CDR1 GTSNPN, CDR2 SVGIG (reference sequence). Trimming removed 4 bases from V and 4 bases from J; junction bases left unmatched: 6. CDR3 amino acids: CAWTRQGAITEAFF. DNA of the CDR3: TGTGCCTGGACCAGACAGGGGGCGATCACTGAAGCTTTCTTT.

The gene calls are TRBV7-3 and TRBJ1-3, with no clear D. This CDR3 region has 12 residues. Per germline, CDR1 SGHTA and CDR2 FQGTGA. V was clipped by 9 bases and J by 3 bases, with 9 bases between them. The CDR3 protein is CARRFVGNTIYF. The CDR3 coding sequence is TGTGCCAGGAGGTTCGTTGGAAACACCATATATTTT.

This rearrangement joins TRBV28 to TRBJ2-4; D remains ambiguous. The CDR3 is 15 amino acids. The ends were cut back, 2 bases at V and 0 bases at J, with 8 bases in the middle. In germline, CDR1 is MDHEN, CDR2 SYDVKM. CDR3 protein: CASSLPQLAKNIQYF. The CDR3 DNA is TGTGCCAGCAGTTTACCTCAACTAGCCAAAAACATTCAGTACTTC.

The chain has TRBV14 and TRBJ2-3, with D unresolved. In germline, CDR1 is SGHDN, CDR2 FVKESK. This CDR3 is built from 16 residues. Trimming left V 0 bases short and J 4 bases short, with 14 bases between. CDR3 region: CASSQDPALRADTQYF. The CDR3 DNA sequence: TGTGCCAGCAGCCAAGACCCCGCTTTAAGGGCAGATACGCAGTATTTT.

The chain uses TRBV6-4 and TRBJ2-2, with a possible D match to TRBD2 (5 bases). This CDR3 region has 15 residues. Looked up from germline, CDR1 is MRHNA and CDR2 is SNTAGT. V lost 3 bases, J lost 1 base, and 9 bases lay in between. The CDR3 DNA sequence: TGTGCCAGCAGTGAAGCGGCAGGGAACACCGGGGAGCTGTTTTTT. It codes for CASSEAAGNTGELFF.

This clone was counted a single time. This chain connects TRBV13 to TRBJ1-6; no firm D call. Germline V gene sequence: CDR1 PRHDT, CDR2 FYEKMQ (reference sequence). The CDR3 sequence is 14 residues long. Trimming stripped 0 bases from V and 1 base from J, with 1 base between. The CDR3 is CASSLGSYNSPLHF. CDR3 nucleotides: TGTGCCAGCAGCTTAGGATCCTATAATTCACCCCTCCACTTT.

The CDR3 loop reads CASSPREFNEQFF. As DNA, the CDR3 is TGTGCCAGTAGTCCCAGGGAATTCAATGAGCAGTTCTTC. The chain employs TRBV19 and TRBJ2-1, with TRBD1 as a possible D gene (5 bases). V was cut by 5 bases and J by 6 bases, with 11 bases left in between. Germline V gene sequence: CDR1 LNHDA, CDR2 SQIVND (reference sequence). CDR3 length: 13 residues.

The V and J genes are TRBV10-3 and TRBJ2-3, with TRBD1 identical over 9 bases. Trimming removed 10 bases from V and 5 bases from J; junction bases left unmatched: 4. The germline gives CDR1 ENHRY, CDR2 SYGVKD. CDR3 length: 12 amino acids. The CDR3 region has the DNA TGTGCCACCAGGACAGGGGTAGATACGCAGTATTTT. This codes for CATRTGVDTQYF.

The chain combines TRBV29-1 with TRBJ1-2; perhaps TRBD1 as D (5 bases). Germline lookup yields CDR1 SQVTM and CDR2 ANQGSEA. The germline V and J ends were trimmed by 4 bases and 3 bases, with 12 bases remaining between them. There are 13 residues in the CDR3. The CDR3 nucleotides read TGCAGCGTTGCCAGGGTGGATCACTATGGCTACACCTTC. Translated: CSVARVDHYGYTF.

CDR3 sequence reads: CASTPPPSDTQYF. CDR3 nucleotide sequence: TGTGCCAGCACCCCGCCTCCCAGTGATACGCAGTATTTT. The J gene is TRBJ2-3, the V gene TRBV6-2 or TRBV6-3; D gene ambiguous. The CDR3 has 13 residues. Per the germline V gene, CDR1 is MNHEY and CDR2 is SVGEGT. Trimming shortened V by 7 bases and J by 6 bases, and 14 bases separated the two germline ends.

The V and J genes are TRBV5-4 and TRBJ2-1; the D gene is possibly TRBD1 (6 bases). CDR1 is SGHNT, CDR2 YYREEE, per germline (reference sequence). Trimming took 1 base from V and 0 from J, leaving 8 bases between them. This CDR3 is built from 15 residues. In nucleotides, the CDR3 is TGTGCCAGCAGCTTGAGGGGGTCCTCCTACAATGAGCAGTTCTTC. This translates into CASSLRGSSYNEQFF.

V is TRBV12-5 and J is TRBJ2-5; no reliable D call. Trimming stripped 6 bases from V and 4 bases from J, with 12 bases between. The germline CDR1 and CDR2 sequences are LGHNT and FRNRAP. The CDR3 extends over 13 amino acids. The CDR3 region has the DNA TGTGCTAGTGGCCCAGACCTGGGAGAGACCCAGTACTTC. Its translation is CASGPDLGETQYF.

The chain recombines TRBV6-5 with TRBJ1-4; D is perhaps TRBD1 (5 bases). From germline, CDR1 is MNHEY and CDR2 SVGAGI. Trimming pared 7 bases from V and 2 bases from J, leaving 14 bases between. CDR3 length: 15 residues. In nucleotides, the CDR3 is TGTGCCAGCATGAAAGACAGATCCACTAATGAAAAACTGTTTTTT. It translates to CASMKDRSTNEKLFF.

The chain carries TRBV18 and TRBJ2-7, with D tentatively TRBD1 or TRBD2 (5 bases each). Trimming took off 3 bases at V and 5 bases at J, with 11 bases between the two ends. This CDR3 contains 13 residues. Germline V gene lookup returns CDR1 KGHSH and CDR2 LQKENI. CDR3 nucleotides: TGTGCCAGCTCACCGTCCAGGGACGACGAGCAGTACTTC. Translated, it gives CASSPSRDDEQYF.

The rearrangement links TRBV25-1 to TRBJ1-6, with D maybe TRBD1 (6 bases). Trimming took off 8 bases at V and 12 bases at J, with 14 bases between the two ends. Germline assignment: CDR1 MGHDK and CDR2 SYGVNS. The CDR3 has 12 residues. CDR3 in DNA: TGTGCCAGCCGCGGACAGATAGAACCCCTCCACTTT. Residues: CASRGQIEPLHF.

Details on this clone: The sample holds other DNA sequences that translate to the same CDR3. V is TRBV28 and J is TRBJ1-6; tentative D call: TRBD1 (6 bases). V lost 5 bases and J lost 10, with 15 bases in between. The CDR3 contains 14 residues. The V gene's germline CDR1 is MDHEN and CDR2 SYDVKM. The CDR3 is CASSARGGRSPLHF. The CDR3 DNA is TGTGCCAGCAGTGCCCGGGGGGGGCGCTCACCCCTCCACTTT.

The rearrangement uses TRBV28 and TRBJ1-4, with D maybe TRBD1 (6 bases). The CDR3 totals 15 residues. V was shortened by 3 bases and J by 6 bases, with 14 bases between the two germline ends. The V gene's germline CDR1 is MDHEN and CDR2 SYDVKM. The CDR3 sequence is CASSLVGGADEKLFF. The CDR3 DNA reads TGTGCCAGCAGTTTGGTGGGGGGCGCAGATGAAAAACTGTTTTTT.